The TCR beta chain under discussion was sequenced for a study of T cell clones after liver transplantation. Study context: Third-party-reactive TCRbeta sequences from pre-transplant mixed lymphocyte reactions served as antigen-independent comparators. Without induction therapy, subjects received standard immunosuppression until 12-24 months post-transplant. The study, taken as a whole, reports: Low donor cell numbers restricted donor-reactive repertoire measurement in two subjects.

Germline assignment: CDR1 ENHRY and CDR2 SYGVKD. The CDR3 covers 15 residues. Trimming at V came to 3 bases and at J to 3 bases, leaving 8 bases not matched to a gene. Repertoires were generated with immunoSEQ multiplex PCR, while TCRdb's copy carries only in-frame clones and drops some. The table includes some 61,000 clones, around 70% detected once. CD3+CD4+ and CD3+CD8+ cells were FACS-sorted from thawed unstimulated PBMCs. In regard to this clone: The antigen remains unidentified.

The sequenced sample was CD4+ T cells from blood, obtained at the 22-month timepoint. The rearrangement uses TRBV10-3 and TRBJ2-7; the match to TRBD1 covers 7 bases. This TCR was recovered from a human patient who received a liver transplant. The graft donor may be the source of some T cells. In DNA form, the CDR3 reads TGTGCCATCAGTGAACCGGGACAGTCGATCTACGAGCAGTACTTC. Translating it yields CAISEPGQSIYEQYF.